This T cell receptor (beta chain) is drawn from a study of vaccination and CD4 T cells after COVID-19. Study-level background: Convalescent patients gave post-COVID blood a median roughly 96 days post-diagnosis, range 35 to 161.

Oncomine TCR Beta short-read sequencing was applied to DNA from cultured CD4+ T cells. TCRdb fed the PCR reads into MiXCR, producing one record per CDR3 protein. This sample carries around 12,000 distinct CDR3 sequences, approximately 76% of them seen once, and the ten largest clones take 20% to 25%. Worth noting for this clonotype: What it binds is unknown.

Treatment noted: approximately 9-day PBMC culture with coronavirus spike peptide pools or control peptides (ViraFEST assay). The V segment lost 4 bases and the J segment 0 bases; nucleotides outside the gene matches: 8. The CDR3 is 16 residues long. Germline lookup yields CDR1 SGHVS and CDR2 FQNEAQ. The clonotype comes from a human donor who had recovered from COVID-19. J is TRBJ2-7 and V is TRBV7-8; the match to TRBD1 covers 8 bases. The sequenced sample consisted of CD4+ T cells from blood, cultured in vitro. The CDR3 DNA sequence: TGTGCCAGCAGCTCCCACCGAGGACAGGGCTCCTACGAGCAGTACTTC. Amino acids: CASSSHRGQGSYEQYF. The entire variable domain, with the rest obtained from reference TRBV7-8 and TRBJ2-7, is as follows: GAGVSQSPRYKVAKRGQDVALRCDPISGHVSLFWYQQALGQGPEFLTYFQNEAQLDKSGLPSDRFFAERPEGSVSTLKIQRTQQEDSAVYLCASSSHRGQGSYEQYFGPGTRLTVT.